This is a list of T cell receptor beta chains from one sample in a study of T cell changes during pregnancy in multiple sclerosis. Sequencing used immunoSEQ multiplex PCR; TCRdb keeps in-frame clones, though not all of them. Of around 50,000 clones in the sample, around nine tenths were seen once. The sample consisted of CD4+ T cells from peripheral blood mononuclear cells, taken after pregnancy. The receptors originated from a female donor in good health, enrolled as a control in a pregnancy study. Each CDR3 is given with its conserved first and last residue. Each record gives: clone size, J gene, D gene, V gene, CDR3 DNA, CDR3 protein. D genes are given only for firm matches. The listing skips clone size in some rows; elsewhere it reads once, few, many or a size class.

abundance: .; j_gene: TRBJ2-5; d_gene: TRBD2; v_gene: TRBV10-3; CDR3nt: TGTGCCATCAGTGAGTCCCCGGGACTAGCGGGCCCGGCAGGAGAGACCCAGTACTTC; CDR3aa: CAISESPGLAGPAGETQYF
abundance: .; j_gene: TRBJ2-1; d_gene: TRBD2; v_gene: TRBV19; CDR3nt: TGTGCCAGTACCACCGGGACTAGCGGGCGGAATGAGCAGTTCTTC; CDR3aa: CASTTGTSGRNEQFF
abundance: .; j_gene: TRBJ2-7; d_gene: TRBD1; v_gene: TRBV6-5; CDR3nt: TGTGCCAGCACCCAAGACGGGACAGCCTACGAGCAGTACTTC; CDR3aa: CASTQDGTAYEQYF
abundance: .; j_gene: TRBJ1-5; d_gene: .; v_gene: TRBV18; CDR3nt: TGTGCCAGCTCACCACCCAACCCGTCAGGGGATCAGCCCCAGCATTTT; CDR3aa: CASSPPNPSGDQPQHF
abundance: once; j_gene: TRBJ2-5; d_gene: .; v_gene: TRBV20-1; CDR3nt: TGCAGGGCGGGGTACCAAGAGACCCAGTACTTC; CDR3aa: CRAGYQETQYF
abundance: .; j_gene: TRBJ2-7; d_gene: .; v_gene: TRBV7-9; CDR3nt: TGTGCCAGCAGCTCGGGGTCCGTTCGGGAGCAGTACTTC; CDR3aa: CASSSGSVREQYF
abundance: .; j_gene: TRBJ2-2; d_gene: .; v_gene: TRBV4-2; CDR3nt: TGTGCCAGCAGCCAATCAGGGGATACCGGGGAGCTGTTTTTT; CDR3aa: CASSQSGDTGELFF
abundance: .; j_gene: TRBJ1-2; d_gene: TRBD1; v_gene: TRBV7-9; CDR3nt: TGTGCCAGCAGCCCGCTAGGACAGGGGGCAGGTGGCTACACCTTC; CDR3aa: CASSPLGQGAGGYTF
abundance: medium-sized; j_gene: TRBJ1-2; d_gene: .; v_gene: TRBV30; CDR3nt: TGTGCCTGGAGGCATGCGGGGTACCGGGGCTACACCTTC; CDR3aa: CAWRHAGYRGYTF
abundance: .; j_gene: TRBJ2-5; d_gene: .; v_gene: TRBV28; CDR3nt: TGTGCCAGCTCTAGGGGGGGCCTAGACAACTGGATAAAAGAGACCCAGTACTTC; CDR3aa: CASSRGGLDNWIKETQYF
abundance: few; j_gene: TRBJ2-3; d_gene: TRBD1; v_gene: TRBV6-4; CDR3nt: TGTGCCAGCAGTGACTCGACAGGGGGCGCAGATACGCAGTATTTT; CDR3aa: CASSDSTGGADTQYF
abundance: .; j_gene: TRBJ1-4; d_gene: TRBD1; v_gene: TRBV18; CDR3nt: TGTGCCAGCTCTCCGACAGGGGTCGGGGAAAAACTGTTTTTT; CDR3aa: CASSPTGVGEKLFF
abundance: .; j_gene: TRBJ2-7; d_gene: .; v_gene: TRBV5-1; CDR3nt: TGCGCCAGCAGCTTGGGAGGCAGTTCCTACGAGCAGTACTTC; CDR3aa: CASSLGGSSYEQYF
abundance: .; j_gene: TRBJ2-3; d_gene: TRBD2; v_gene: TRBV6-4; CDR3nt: TGTGCCAGCAGCGAAAAGGGACTAGCGGTTAGCACAGATACGCAGTATTTT; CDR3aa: CASSEKGLAVSTDTQYF
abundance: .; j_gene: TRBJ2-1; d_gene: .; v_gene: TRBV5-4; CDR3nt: TGTGCCAGCAGCCCGGAGGTCGGCCACAATGAGCAGTTCTTC; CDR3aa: CASSPEVGHNEQFF
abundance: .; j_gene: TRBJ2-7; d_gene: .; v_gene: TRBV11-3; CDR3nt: TGTGCCAGCAGTAGAGGTTTCTCCTACGAGCAGTACTTC; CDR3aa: CASSRGFSYEQYF
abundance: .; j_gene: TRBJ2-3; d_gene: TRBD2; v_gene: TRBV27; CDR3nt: TGTGCCAGCAGTTTCGCCCCACTCCCTGTGCGGGGGGGGGAGGATACGCAGTATTTT; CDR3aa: CASSFAPLPVRGGEDTQYF
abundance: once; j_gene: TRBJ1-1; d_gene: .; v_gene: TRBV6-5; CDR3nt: TGTGCCAGCAGGCCTCTTACAGGAATTGGCACTGAAGCTTTCTTT; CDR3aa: CASRPLTGIGTEAFF
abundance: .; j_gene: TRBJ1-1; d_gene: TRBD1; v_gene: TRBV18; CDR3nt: TGTGCCAGCTCGAGGACAGGGAGGGACACTGAAGCTTTCTTT; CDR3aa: CASSRTGRDTEAFF
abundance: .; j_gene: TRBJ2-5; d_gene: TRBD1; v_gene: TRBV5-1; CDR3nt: TGCGCCAGCAGCTTGCAGGGGGCCCCCCAAGAGACCCAGTACTTC; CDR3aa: CASSLQGAPQETQYF
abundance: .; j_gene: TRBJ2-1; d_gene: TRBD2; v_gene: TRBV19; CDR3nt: TGTGCCAGTAGTTACATATCGGGGCGGGGGTCTTACAATGAGCAGTTCTTC; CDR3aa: CASSYISGRGSYNEQFF
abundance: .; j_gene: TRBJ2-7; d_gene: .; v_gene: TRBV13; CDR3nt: TGTGCCAGCAGCTTAGGCCGGTGGGGGGAAACCTACGAGCAGTACTTC; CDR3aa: CASSLGRWGETYEQYF
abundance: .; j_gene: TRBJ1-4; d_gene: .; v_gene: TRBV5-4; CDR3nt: TGTGCCAGCAGCTCTCGACAGGTCTATGCAACTAATGAAAAACTGTTTTTT; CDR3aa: CASSSRQVYATNEKLFF
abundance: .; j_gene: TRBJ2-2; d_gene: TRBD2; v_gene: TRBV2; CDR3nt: TGTGCCAGCAGAGAACTAGCGGGAGCGGCGAACACCGGGGAGCTGTTTTTT; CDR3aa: CASRELAGAANTGELFF
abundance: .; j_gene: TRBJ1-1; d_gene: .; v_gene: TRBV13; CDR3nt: TGTGCCAGCAGCTCTAACAGGAACACTGAAGCTTTCTTT; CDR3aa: CASSSNRNTEAFF
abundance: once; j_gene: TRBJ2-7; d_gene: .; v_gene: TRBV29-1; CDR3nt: TGCAGCGTTGTCGGGGAGGAGCAGTACTTC; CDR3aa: CSVVGEEQYF
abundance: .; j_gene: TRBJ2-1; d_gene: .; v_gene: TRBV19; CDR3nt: TGTGCCAGTAGCTATCTCCAAAATGAGCAGTTCTTC; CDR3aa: CASSYLQNEQFF
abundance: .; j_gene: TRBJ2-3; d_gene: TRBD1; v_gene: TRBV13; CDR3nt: TGTGCCAGCAGCTTAAAGGGGGCGCTGGCAGATACGCAGTATTTT; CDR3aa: CASSLKGALADTQYF